A selection of T cell receptor beta chains follows, all from one sample in a study of T cell changes during pregnancy in multiple sclerosis. TCRdb's table, derived via immunoSEQ multiplex PCR, lists solely in-frame clones and lacks some. The sample has 70,000 to 95,000 clones; just under 95% are singletons. The sequences come from peripheral blood, collected in the first trimester of pregnancy. The source is a female donor with multiple sclerosis, enrolled in a pregnancy study. The CDR3 runs from the conserved cysteine through the conserved F or W. A D gene is named only where the DNA matches it firmly. Only some rows state a clone size, as once, few, many or a class for expanded clones.

d_gene	v_gene	j_gene	abundance	CDR3nt	CDR3aa
-	TRBV19	TRBJ1-5	once	TGTGCCAGTAGTTTATCCACAGGCAGCTTCAATCAGCCCCAGCATTTT	CASSLSTGSFNQPQHF
TRBD1	TRBV7-9	TRBJ1-1	-	TGTGCCAGCAGCCCTCAACAGGGGGCCGGCACTGAAGCTTTCTTT	CASSPQQGAGTEAFF
-	TRBV18	TRBJ1-1	-	TGTGCCAGCTCACGAGTCAACACTGAAGCTTTCTTT	CASSRVNTEAFF
-	TRBV19	TRBJ2-7	-	TGTGCCAGTAGTAGTGACAGGGAGGACGGCGAGCAGTACTTC	CASSSDREDGEQYF
TRBD1	TRBV2	TRBJ1-1	-	TGTGCCAGCAGGACAGGGAGCCAGGGGACTGAAGCTTTCTTT	CASRTGSQGTEAFF
-	TRBV5-1	TRBJ1-2	-	TGCGCCAGCAGCCACTCCCAGGGAGCGGGAGGCTACACCTTC	CASSHSQGAGGYTF
-	TRBV4-1	TRBJ1-4	-	TGCGCCAGCAGCCCAGCAGGAAATACTAATGAAAAACTGTTTTTT	CASSPAGNTNEKLFF
-	TRBV2	TRBJ1-4	-	TGTGCCAGCATAGCACCAACTAATGAAAAACTGTTTTTT	CASIAPTNEKLFF
-	TRBV20-1	TRBJ1-2	-	TGCAGTGCTAGAGCAGGGTGGAGCTACACCTTC	CSARAGWSYTF
TRBD2	TRBV7-2	TRBJ2-5	-	TGTGCCAGCAGCCTCGGGGGGTTGGAGACCCAGTACTTC	CASSLGGLETQYF
-	TRBV5-1	TRBJ1-2	-	TGCGCCAGCAGCTTGGGGTTCGGGGACTATGGCTACACCTTC	CASSLGFGDYGYTF
TRBD1	TRBV2	TRBJ2-1	-	TGTGCCAGCAGTCCCCCGACAGGGGACTTCTCCTACAATGAGCAGTTCTTC	CASSPPTGDFSYNEQFF
TRBD1	TRBV19	TRBJ2-7	-	TGTGCCAGTAGTATAGAGGGACAGGGAACCTACGAGCAGTACTTC	CASSIEGQGTYEQYF
-	TRBV13	TRBJ2-1	-	TGTGCCAGCAGCAGACCCCGGGATGAGCAGTTCTTC	CASSRPRDEQFF
TRBD1	TRBV28	TRBJ1-4	-	TGTGCCAGCAGTTTAACTAGGGGGCTTAATGAAAAACTGTTTTTT	CASSLTRGLNEKLFF
-	TRBV7-9	TRBJ1-2	-	TGTGCCAGCCCGGGGTCGCGAGGTGGCTACACCTTC	CASPGSRGGYTF
TRBD1	TRBV2	TRBJ1-2	-	TGTGCCAGCAGTGAAGCGCTCAGGGGGCCGAATGGCTACACCTTC	CASSEALRGPNGYTF
TRBD1	TRBV5-5	TRBJ1-2	-	TGTGCCAGCAGCTTGGTGGGACAGGAATATGGCTACACCTTC	CASSLVGQEYGYTF
-	TRBV7-2	TRBJ2-3	-	TGTGCCAGCAGCCTCCAACAGGGAGATACGCAGTATTTT	CASSLQQGDTQYF
-	TRBV4-1	TRBJ1-5	-	TGCGCCAGCAGCCTCACCCCGGGGGGGGGTTATCAGCCCCAGCATTTT	CASSLTPGGGYQPQHF
TRBD2	TRBV7-8	TRBJ2-2	-	TGTGCCAGCAGCTTACACCCCTCCGGGACTAGTCCCGGGGAGCTGTTTTTT	CASSLHPSGTSPGELFF
TRBD1	TRBV27	TRBJ1-6	-	TGTGCCAGCAGTACATACAGGGGTTCACCCCTCCACTTT	CASSTYRGSPLHF
-	TRBV5-1	TRBJ2-3	few	TGCGCCAGCAGCTCCACCGACAGGAGCACAGATACGCAGTATTTT	CASSSTDRSTDTQYF
TRBD2	TRBV4-1	TRBJ2-4	-	TGCGCCAGCAGCCAAGAGGGGGAGGGACTAGACATTCAGTACTTC	CASSQEGEGLDIQYF
TRBD1	TRBV30	TRBJ2-7	-	TGTGCCTGGGACAGGGATGAACACGAGCAGTACTTC	CAWDRDEHEQYF
-	TRBV23-1	TRBJ2-6	-	TGCGCCAGCAGTCCTTTCCGAGGGCCCTCTGGGGCCAACGTCCTGACTTTC	CASSPFRGPSGANVLTF
TRBD1	TRBV5-4	TRBJ1-1	-	TGTGCCAGCAGCCCGAGGACAGGGGGCTTCCCTGAAGCTTTCTTT	CASSPRTGGFPEAFF
-	TRBV6-5	TRBJ1-6	-	TGTGCCAGCAGTTACTCGGCAGGACAGCATTCACCCCTCCACTTT	CASSYSAGQHSPLHF
-	TRBV11-2	TRBJ2-3	-	TGTGCCAGCAGCTCCCTGAAGGGGCGCGGGGCAGATACGCAGTATTTT	CASSSLKGRGADTQYF
TRBD2	TRBV30	TRBJ2-7	once	TGTGCCTGGACAGGCGGGACTAGGACCTACGAGCAGTACTTC	CAWTGGTRTYEQYF
TRBD1	TRBV5-1	TRBJ1-1	-	TGCGCCAGCAGGGCAGGACAGGGCCGTCACACTGAAGCTTTCTTT	CASRAGQGRHTEAFF
TRBD1	TRBV27	TRBJ1-2	-	TGTGCCAGCAGTTCACCGGGACAGCAATATGGCTACACCTTC	CASSSPGQQYGYTF
-	TRBV27	TRBJ1-6	-	TGTGCCAGCAGTTCCCCGGGTGGTTCACCCCTCCACTTT	CASSSPGGSPLHF
-	TRBV7-6	TRBJ2-2	-	TGTGCCAGCAGCTTTGAGGAGGTGTCCGGGGAGCTGTTTTTT	CASSFEEVSGELFF
TRBD2	TRBV9	TRBJ2-3	-	TGTGCCAGCAGCGTAGATCCGGGCGGAGCGGGGGGGTCTACCCAGCAGTATTTT	CASSVDPGGAGGSTQQYF
TRBD1	TRBV19	TRBJ2-7	-	TGTGCCAGTAGTATCGTGAACAGGGGTCACGAGCAGTACTTC	CASSIVNRGHEQYF
TRBD1	TRBV7-9	TRBJ1-1	-	TGTGCCAGCAGCCCCCGGACAGGGGAAGTGGGGAACACTGAAGCTTTCTTT	CASSPRTGEVGNTEAFF
-	TRBV7-3	TRBJ2-2	-	TGTGCCAGCAGCCTCCGGGCGGGGAACACCGGGGAGCTGTTTTTT	CASSLRAGNTGELFF
-	TRBV9	TRBJ1-4	-	TGTGCCAGCAGCGTCACAGGGTCCACAACTAATGAAAAACTGTTTTTT	CASSVTGSTTNEKLFF
-	TRBV6-6	TRBJ2-7	few	TGTGCCAGCAGTTCTGGACAGACCTACGAGCAGTACTTC	CASSSGQTYEQYF
-	TRBV7-9	TRBJ2-7	-	TGTGCCAGCAGCTTATCTAGCCGAGAGCAGTACTTC	CASSLSSREQYF